This is a list of T cell receptor beta chains from one sample in a study of control samples from healthy donors and cancer patients. Sequencing used immunoSEQ multiplex PCR; TCRdb keeps in-frame clones, though not all of them. Among more than 80,000 clones listed, over 90% were seen once. The source material was blood. The receptors stem from a man aged 18 to 35 in good health. The CDR3 runs from the conserved cysteine through the conserved F or W. A D gene is named only where the DNA matches it firmly. Clone size appears in some rows only: once, few, many, or a class for an expanded clone.

D,size,V,J,CDR3,DNA
TRBD1,-,TRBV27,TRBJ2-7,CASSLVGQGSEQYF,TGTGCCAGCAGTTTGGTGGGACAGGGCTCCGAGCAGTACTTC
-,-,TRBV27,TRBJ1-6,CASSDRSYNSPLHF,TGTGCCAGCAGTGACCGGTCTTATAATTCACCCCTCCACTTT
-,-,TRBV5-4,TRBJ1-2,CASSLAGFYGYTF,TGTGCCAGCAGCTTGGCAGGGTTCTATGGCTACACCTTC
-,-,TRBV19,TRBJ1-5,CASSIGWWGDQPQHF,TGTGCCAGTAGTATTGGGTGGTGGGGCGATCAGCCCCAGCATTTT
-,-,TRBV30,TRBJ2-1,CAWSGLSYNEQFF,TGTGCCTGGTCAGGCCTTTCCTACAATGAGCAGTTCTTC
TRBD2,-,TRBV9,TRBJ2-1,CASSVVVTSFREQFF,TGTGCCAGCAGCGTAGTCGTGACTAGCTTTCGTGAGCAGTTCTTC
TRBD2,-,TRBV4-2,TRBJ2-1,CASSQVGTSYNEQFF,TGTGCCAGCAGCCAAGTCGGGACTAGTTACAATGAGCAGTTCTTC
TRBD1,once,TRBV4-3,TRBJ1-2,CASSPRQGGYGYTF,TGCGCCAGCAGCCCGAGACAGGGAGGGTATGGCTACACCTTC
-,-,TRBV11-3,TRBJ2-7,CASSLKENFEQYF,TGTGCCAGCAGCTTAAAGGAAAATTTCGAGCAGTACTTC
-,-,TRBV27,TRBJ1-2,CASSYDGRVQYGYTF,TGTGCCAGCAGTTATGATGGCAGGGTTCAATATGGCTACACCTTC
TRBD2,-,TRBV7-2,TRBJ2-1,CASSLNPSGGNNEQFF,TGTGCCAGCAGCTTAAATCCTAGCGGGGGCAACAATGAGCAGTTCTTC
-,-,TRBV6-6,TRBJ1-1,CASSFKGQDTEAFF,TGTGCCAGCAGTTTTAAAGGGCAGGACACTGAAGCTTTCTTT
-,-,TRBV2,TRBJ1-1,CASSERIPDEAFF,TGTGCCAGCAGTGAACGCATCCCCGATGAAGCTTTCTTT
-,-,TRBV12-5,TRBJ1-2,CASGLPMSPFRGYGYTF,TGTGCTAGTGGTTTGCCGATGTCCCCGTTTCGTGGCTATGGCTACACCTTC
-,once,TRBV27,TRBJ2-7,CASRSGAPSSYEQYF,TGTGCCAGCAGGTCAGGGGCTCCGAGCTCCTACGAGCAGTACTTC
-,-,TRBV7-6,TRBJ2-7,CASPGVGKGEQYF,TGTGCCAGCCCCGGCGTAGGAAAGGGGGAGCAGTACTTC
-,-,TRBV27,TRBJ2-7,CASSLRSGGTTYEQYF,TGTGCCAGCAGTTTACGTTCCGGGGGAACAACCTACGAGCAGTACTTC
-,-,TRBV7-9,TRBJ2-1,CASSTYNEQFF,TGTGCCAGCAGCACCTACAATGAGCAGTTCTTC
-,-,TRBV27,TRBJ1-3,CASSRDSGNTIYF,TGTGCCAGCAGTCGGGACTCTGGAAACACCATATATTTT
-,-,TRBV9,TRBJ1-1,CASSVDEMNTEAFF,TGTGCCAGCAGCGTGGACGAAATGAACACTGAAGCTTTCTTT
-,-,TRBV5-6,TRBJ1-1,CASSFLTGWDTEAFF,TGTGCCAGCAGCTTTCTAACAGGGTGGGACACTGAAGCTTTCTTT
-,once,TRBV5-1,TRBJ1-2,CASSLSNPDGYTF,TGCGCCAGCAGCTTGAGTAATCCTGATGGCTACACCTTC
-,-,TRBV6-5,TRBJ1-1,CASSYSEGWNTEAFF,TGTGCCAGCAGTTACTCGGAGGGATGGAACACTGAAGCTTTCTTT
-,once,TRBV10-1,TRBJ2-2,CASSLIDTGELFF,TGCGCCAGCAGTCTAATAGACACCGGGGAGCTGTTTTTT
TRBD2,-,TRBV6-2/TRBV6-3,TRBJ2-1,CASSFPRLAGVSYNEQFF,TGTGCCAGCAGTTTTCCGCGACTAGCGGGGGTTTCATACAATGAGCAGTTCTTC
-,-,TRBV7-8,TRBJ1-2,CASSSRRDTGNGYTF,TGTGCCAGCAGCTCCCGCCGGGACACTGGGAATGGCTACACCTTC
-,-,TRBV7-3,TRBJ2-5,CASSLTAALGETQYF,TGTGCCAGCAGCTTGACGGCGGCCCTCGGGGAGACCCAGTACTTC
TRBD1,-,TRBV7-9,TRBJ2-7,CASSLGTGQGNEQYF,TGTGCCAGCAGCTTAGGCACAGGACAGGGGAACGAGCAGTACTTC
-,-,TRBV14,TRBJ1-5,CASSQGGGRNQPQHF,TGTGCCAGCAGCCAAGGGGGGGGGAGGAATCAGCCCCAGCATTTT
TRBD1,-,TRBV6-5,TRBJ2-7,CASPQGYEQYF,TGTGCCAGCCCACAGGGGTACGAGCAGTACTTC
-,-,TRBV30,TRBJ1-3,CAWSQVGGRSSGNTIYF,TGTGCCTGGAGTCAAGTCGGGGGCAGGTCCTCTGGAAACACCATATATTTT
-,once,TRBV5-6,TRBJ2-7,CASSSFGGPSDYEQYF,TGTGCCAGCAGCTCATTCGGGGGGCCAAGCGACTACGAGCAGTACTTC
-,-,TRBV20-1,TRBJ1-5,CSASRAREYSNQPQHF,TGCAGTGCTAGTCGCGCCAGGGAATATAGCAATCAGCCCCAGCATTTT
TRBD1,-,TRBV6-5,TRBJ1-4,CASSSQDRGWEKLFF,TGTGCCAGCAGTTCCCAAGACAGGGGGTGGGAAAAACTGTTTTTT
-,-,TRBV7-9,TRBJ2-2,CASSLISPINTGELFF,TGTGCCAGCAGCTTAATTTCTCCCATCAACACCGGGGAGCTGTTTTTT
TRBD1,-,TRBV4-1,TRBJ1-2,CASSQEGTGLGGYTF,TGCGCCAGCAGCCAAGAAGGGACAGGGTTAGGTGGCTACACCTTC
-,-,TRBV9,TRBJ1-1,CASSGGTEAFF,TGTGCCAGCAGCGGGGGGACTGAAGCTTTCTTT
-,-,TRBV7-8,TRBJ1-1,CASSEGTANTEAFF,TGTGCCAGCAGCGAGGGGACGGCAAACACTGAAGCTTTCTTT
TRBD1,-,TRBV6-2/TRBV6-3,TRBJ2-7,CASSYSVARDRGYEQYF,TGTGCCAGCAGTTACTCGGTCGCCCGGGACAGGGGGTACGAGCAGTACTTC
TRBD1,-,TRBV25-1,TRBJ2-2,CASSPSGTGRYTGELFF,TGTGCCAGCAGTCCATCCGGGACAGGGCGCTACACCGGGGAGCTGTTTTTT
-,-,TRBV7-9,TRBJ1-6,CASSLEALHF,TGTGCCAGCAGCTTAGAGGCCCTCCACTTT
-,few,TRBV5-8,TRBJ2-5,CASNHRPEGRKTQYF,TGTGCCAGCAACCACCGGCCCGAAGGGAGGAAGACCCAGTACTTC
-,few,TRBV18,TRBJ1-2,CASSPESGPPAYGYTF,TGTGCCAGCTCACCTGAGTCCGGCCCCCCGGCATATGGCTACACCTTC
-,-,TRBV15,TRBJ2-1,CATSALEGPYGGNEQFF,TGTGCCACCAGCGCACTAGAGGGCCCCTACGGTGGCAATGAGCAGTTCTTC
-,few,TRBV12-5,TRBJ1-2,CASGFGLGDGYTF,TGTGCTAGTGGTTTCGGTTTGGGGGATGGCTACACCTTC
-,-,TRBV6-6,TRBJ1-5,CASSRVDNQPQHF,TGTGCCAGCAGCCGGGTAGACAATCAGCCCCAGCATTTT
TRBD1,-,TRBV5-6,TRBJ1-3,CASSTTGEENTIYF,TGTGCCAGCAGCACGACAGGGGAGGAAAACACCATATATTTT
-,-,TRBV11-2,TRBJ1-1,CASSGGPEAFF,TGTGCCAGCAGCGGCGGGCCTGAAGCTTTCTTT
-,-,TRBV10-2,TRBJ2-3,CASSESVGPDTQYF,TGCGCCAGCAGTGAGTCGGTAGGCCCAGATACGCAGTATTTT
TRBD1,-,TRBV7-9,TRBJ1-4,CASKEQGAENEKLFF,TGTGCCAGCAAGGAGCAGGGGGCGGAGAATGAAAAACTGTTTTTT
TRBD2,-,TRBV7-3,TRBJ2-5,CASSPHGGLAGHGETQYF,TGTGCCAGCAGCCCGCATGGGGGACTAGCGGGACACGGAGAGACCCAGTACTTC